The 27 T cell receptor beta chains reported below all come from one sample, sequenced in a study of T cell responses to AZD1222 COVID-19 vaccine. The table came from immunoSEQ multiplex PCR; TCRdb's copy has only in-frame clones and leaves some out. Among about 160,000 clones listed, around 94% were seen once. The sample was peripheral blood, taken 28 days after the second AZD1222 dose. Receptors originate from an adult who received the AZD1222 COVID-19 vaccine.

The J gene is TRBJ1-2, the V gene TRBV25-1, with 7 bases aligning to TRBD1. CDR3 length: 14 residues. Germline V gene lookup returns CDR1 MGHDK and CDR2 SYGVNS. V was clipped by 1 base and J by 4 bases; unmatched bases: 3. As DNA, the CDR3 is TGTGCCAGCAGTGAATGGGACAGCTTCTATGGCTACACCTTC. As protein: CASSEWDSFYGYTF.

This chain links TRBV7-6 with TRBJ2-1; no clear D. Trimming left V 3 bases short and J 3 bases short, with 12 bases between. Germline V gene sequence: CDR1 SGHVS, CDR2 FNYEAQ. This CDR3 is built from 15 residues. CDR3 DNA sequence: TGTGCCAGCAGCTTGACCCGCGGCCTCTACAATGAGCAGTTCTTC. This gives the protein CASSLTRGLYNEQFF.

The chain carries TRBV30 and TRBJ2-1, with 14 bases identical to TRBD2. J was trimmed by 2 bases and V by 4 bases; bases with no gene match: 10. CDR1 is GTSNPN and CDR2 is SVGIG in the germline V gene (reference sequence). This CDR3 contains 18 residues. CDR3 in DNA: TGTGCCTGGATACCGGGACTAGCGGGAGTAATCACCTACAATGAGCAGTTCTTC. Its protein product is CAWIPGLAGVITYNEQFF.

The chain links TRBV9 to TRBJ2-7; 13 bases fit TRBD2. CDR3 length equals 16 residues. Germline CDR1 and CDR2: SGDLS and YYNGEE. V gave up 0 bases and J gave up 3 bases; unmatched junction bases: 3. This CDR3 is CASSVGGTSGNYEQYF. The CDR3 DNA reads TGTGCCAGCAGCGTAGGGGGGACTAGCGGGAACTACGAGCAGTACTTC.

The J gene is TRBJ2-5, the V gene TRBV6-5, with a possible D match to TRBD2 (6 bases). The CDR3 runs 14 residues. The ends were cut back, 6 bases at V and 1 base at J, with 12 bases in the middle. CDR1 is MNHEY, CDR2 SVGAGI, per germline. The CDR3 loop is CASRQAGPQETQYF. As DNA, the CDR3 is TGTGCCAGCAGACAAGCGGGCCCCCAAGAGACCCAGTACTTC.

This chain uses TRBV11-1 with TRBJ2-3, with D possibly TRBD2 on 6 matching bases. Trimming stripped 3 bases from V and 4 bases from J, with 11 bases between. There are 14 residues in the CDR3. Germline values: CDR1 SGHAT, CDR2 FQDESV (reference sequence). The CDR3 loop reads CASSFRGAPDTQYF. The CDR3 coding sequence is TGTGCCAGCAGCTTCCGCGGGGCCCCAGATACGCAGTATTTT.

The chain combines TRBV2 with TRBJ1-2; D gene ambiguous. Germline V lookup: CDR1 SNHLY, CDR2 FYNNEI. CDR3 size: 13 residues. V dropped 0 bases and J dropped 8 bases, with 10 bases sitting between them. The CDR3 nucleotides read TGTGCCAGCAGTGAAGCACGGACGCGCGGCTACACCTTC. Protein product: CASSEARTRGYTF.

The chain is built from TRBV6-2 or TRBV6-3 and TRBJ2-7; 12 bases map to TRBD1. Germline V gene data show CDR1 as MNHEY and CDR2 as SVGEGT. The V and J ends lost 4 bases and 6 bases, in that order; junction bases with no gene match: 19. The CDR3 runs 19 residues. CDR3 bases: TGTGCCAGCAGTTCGGCCGGGACAGGGGGCCGTGCGGGAGGACGCGAGCAGTACTTC. Translation: CASSSAGTGGRAGGREQYF.

The genes are TRBV5-1 and TRBJ1-2; 7 nucleotides align to TRBD1. Trimming cost V 0 bases and J 7 bases; bases outside gene matches: 6. This CDR3 contains 14 residues. Germline CDR1 is SGHRS and CDR2 is YFSETQ. The CDR3 spells CASSLGQGVFGYTF. As DNA, the CDR3 is TGCGCCAGCAGCTTGGGTCAGGGGGTTTTTGGCTACACCTTC.

The rearrangement joins TRBV5-1 to TRBJ1-1; tentative D call: TRBD1 (5 bases). V was cut by 3 bases and J by 4 bases, with 16 bases left in between. This CDR3 is 15 amino acids long. The V gene's germline CDR1 is SGHRS and CDR2 YFSETQ. As DNA, the CDR3 is TGCGCCAGCAGCTGGGACGGTTTCTCGGGCACTGAAGCTTTCTTT. Translation gives CASSWDGFSGTEAFF.

CDR3 protein: CASSSTRVGIINNEQFF. CDR3 nucleotide sequence: TGTGCCAGCAGCTCTACTAGAGTAGGAATAATAAACAATGAGCAGTTCTTC. The V and J genes are TRBV5-6 and TRBJ2-1; a weak D match, TRBD2 (5 bases). Germline CDR1 reads SGHDT; CDR2 reads YYEEEE. The ends were cut back, 3 bases at V and 5 bases at J, with 21 bases in the middle. The CDR3 loop spans 17 amino acids.

This clone occurred a few times. Mismatch with germline at one junction end may stem from a read error. This sequence joins TRBV4-3 and TRBJ2-7; the match to TRBD2 covers 12 bases. Germline loops: CDR1 LGHNA, CDR2 YSLEER. The CDR3 is 14 amino acids. The CDR3, as DNA: TGCGCCAGCAGCCAAGGCGGGACTAGCGGGTTCGTCCACTTC. It yields the protein CASSQGGTSGFVHF.

The chain has TRBV21-1 and TRBJ2-5; TRBD2 was called by the table and not checked on the DNA. TRBV21-1 is flagged as a pseudogene. The CDR3 is 16 amino acids. CDR3 region: CASSKMTSGVPGTQYF. The CDR3 nucleotides read TGTGCCAGCAGCAAGATGACTAGCGGGGTCCCGGGGACCCAGTACTTC.

CDR3 region: CASSQIWEKDPHYEQYF. The DNA of the CDR3 is TGCGCCAGCAGTCAAATTTGGGAAAAAGACCCACACTACGAGCAGTACTTC. The V and J genes are TRBV23-1 and TRBJ2-7; D gene uncertain. TRBV23-1 is designated an ORF whose function remains uncertain. The germline V and J ends were trimmed by 2 bases and 3 bases, with 20 bases remaining between them. This CDR3 is 17 amino acids long.

V is TRBV30 and J is TRBJ1-5, with a possible D match to TRBD1 (5 bases). CDR3 length: 14 residues. Germline-derived CDR1 and CDR2 are GTSNPN and SVGIG (reference sequence). V dropped 6 bases and J dropped 0 bases, with 12 bases sitting between them. The CDR3 DNA reads TGTGCCTGCTCAACAGGACCTAGCAATCAGCCCCAGCATTTT. Residues: CACSTGPSNQPQHF.

This chain uses TRBV2 with TRBJ1-1, with D unclear. Trimming shortened V by 1 base and J by 1 base, and 7 bases separated the two germline ends. This CDR3 is 14 amino acids long. Per germline, CDR1 SNHLY and CDR2 FYNNEI. CDR3 loop: CASSEENPNTEAFF. The CDR3 DNA follows: TGTGCCAGCAGTGAAGAGAACCCGAACACTGAAGCTTTCTTT.

This chain connects TRBV6-1 to TRBJ1-1; 9 nucleotides agree with TRBD1. The CDR3 totals 14 residues. Germline V gives CDR1 MNHNS, CDR2 SASEGT. V shed 3 bases, J shed 3 bases, and the junction held 2 bases outside the gene matches. The CDR3 DNA follows: TGTGCCAGCAGTGATGGGACAGGGTACACTGAAGCTTTCTTT. This sequence encodes CASSDGTGYTEAFF.

To note about this clone: The same CDR3 also results from other DNA sequences found in this sample. V usage is TRBV7-9 and J usage is TRBJ1-1; weak D call: TRBD1 (5 bases). V was shortened by 5 bases and J by 5 bases, with 12 bases between the two germline ends. This CDR3 has 13 residues. CDR1 is SEHNR and CDR2 is FQNEAQ in the germline V gene (reference sequence). The CDR3 is CASSLGGETEAFF. The CDR3 DNA reads TGTGCCAGCAGCCTCGGGGGGGAAACTGAAGCTTTCTTT. The entire variable domain, with the rest obtained from reference TRBV7-9 and TRBJ1-1, is as follows: DTGVSQNPRHKITKRGQNVTFRCDPISEHNRLYWYRQTLGQGPEFLTYFQNEAQLEKSRLLSDRFSAERPKGSFSTLEIQRTEQGDSAMYLCASSLGGETEAFFGQGTRLTVV.

The chain combines TRBV19 with TRBJ2-7, with TRBD1 identical over 8 bases. The CDR3 spans 14 residues. V lost 5 bases, J lost 3 bases, and 6 bases stayed unmatched. The germline V gene encodes CDR1 LNHDA and CDR2 SQIVND (reference sequence). Here the CDR3 reads CASSRDRGHYEQYF. CDR3 bases: TGTGCCAGTAGTCGTGACAGGGGACACTACGAGCAGTACTTC.

V is TRBV28 and J is TRBJ2-1; D is tentatively TRBD1 or TRBD2 (5 bases each). The CDR3 is 14 amino acids. CDR1 is MDHEN, CDR2 SYDVKM, per germline. Trimming took 7 bases from V and 9 from J, leaving 19 bases between them. The CDR3: CASNRDPTQVEQFF. The CDR3 nucleotides are TGTGCCAGCAACCGGGACCCCACTCAGGTTGAGCAGTTCTTC.

The chain carries TRBV30 and TRBJ1-1; D ambiguous. Germline assignment: CDR1 GTSNPN and CDR2 SVGIG (reference sequence). The V end lost 5 bases, the J end lost 0 bases, and 13 bases lay between the germline ends. CDR3 length equals 14 residues. Here the CDR3 DNA reads TGTGCCTGGGGACGCGGGATATTGAACACTGAAGCTTTCTTT. Its translation is CAWGRGILNTEAFF.

The gene calls are TRBV5-1 and TRBJ2-1, with 7 bases lining up with TRBD1. Germline CDR1 SGHRS, CDR2 YFSETQ. V lost 4 bases and J lost 7; bases outside the gene matches: 2. The CDR3 has 12 amino acids. This CDR3 reads CASSAQGNEQFF. DNA of the CDR3: TGCGCCAGCAGCGCACAGGGGAATGAGCAGTTCTTC.

The V and J genes are TRBV4-3 and TRBJ2-1, with D uncertain. Germline loops: CDR1 LGHNA, CDR2 YSLEER. CDR3 length equals 14 residues. Trimming removed 1 base from V and 4 bases from J, with 8 bases in between. CDR3: CASSQGKTYNEQFF. CDR3 DNA: TGCGCCAGCAGCCAAGGGAAGACTTACAATGAGCAGTTCTTC.

The chain carries TRBV24-1 and TRBJ2-7, with a tentative D call TRBD2 (6 bases). In germline, CDR1 is KGHDR, CDR2 SFDVKD. V shed 2 bases and J shed 3 bases, with 10 bases lying between them. This CDR3 contains 14 residues. DNA for the CDR3: TGTGCCACCAGTGATTACGCGGGGTTCTACGAGCAGTACTTC. Its protein is CATSDYAGFYEQYF.

V gene TRBV7-9 combines with J gene TRBJ1-4; maybe TRBD1 (5 bases). Germline V gene data show CDR1 as SEHNR and CDR2 as FQNEAQ (reference sequence). This CDR3 is built from 15 residues. Trimming took off 5 bases at V and 5 bases at J, with 15 bases between the two ends. The CDR3 nucleotides are TGTGCCAGCAGCCCGGGGACTACCCACAATGAAAAACTGTTTTTT. As protein: CASSPGTTHNEKLFF.

The chain has TRBV9 and TRBJ2-1; possibly TRBD1 for D (6 bases). Trimming removed 0 bases at V and 1 base at J, with 11 bases between. There are 16 residues in the CDR3. Germline V gene sequence: CDR1 SGDLS, CDR2 YYNGEE. CDR3 nucleotides: TGTGCCAGCAGCGTAGGTACAGGGTTGTCCTACAATGAGCAGTTCTTC. Translated, it gives CASSVGTGLSYNEQFF.

The genes are TRBV5-6 and TRBJ2-5; TRBD1 agrees at 9 bases. V dropped 4 bases and J dropped 4; count of bases not matched to a gene: 8. The germline V gene encodes CDR1 SGHDT and CDR2 YYEEEE. This CDR3 contains 15 residues. CDR3 nucleotide sequence: TGTGCCAGCAGCGATAAACAGGGGGCGAGAGAGACCCAGTACTTC. Its protein is CASSDKQGARETQYF.